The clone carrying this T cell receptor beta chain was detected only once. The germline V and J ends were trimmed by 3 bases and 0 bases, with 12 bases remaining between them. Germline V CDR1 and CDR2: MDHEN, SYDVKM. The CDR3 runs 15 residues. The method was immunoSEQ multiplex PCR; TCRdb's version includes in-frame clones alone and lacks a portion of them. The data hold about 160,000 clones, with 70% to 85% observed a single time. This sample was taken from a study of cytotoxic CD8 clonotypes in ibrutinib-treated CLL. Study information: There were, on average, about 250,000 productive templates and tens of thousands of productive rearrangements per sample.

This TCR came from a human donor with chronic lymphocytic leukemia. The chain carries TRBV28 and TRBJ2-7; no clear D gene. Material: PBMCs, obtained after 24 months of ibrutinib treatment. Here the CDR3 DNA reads TGTGCCAGCAGTTTGGGCGGATTAAGCTCCTACGAGCAGTACTTC. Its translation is CASSLGGLSSYEQYF. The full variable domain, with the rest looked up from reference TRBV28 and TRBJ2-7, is DVKVTQSSRYLVKRTGEKVFLECVQDMDHENMFWYRQDPGLGLRLIYFSYDVKMKEKGDIPEGYSVSREKKERFSLILESASTNQTSMYLCASSLGGLSSYEQYFGPGTRLTVT.